The present T cell receptor beta chain was sequenced within a study of T cell changes during pregnancy in multiple sclerosis. TCRdb keeps only in-frame clones here, not all; method: immunoSEQ multiplex PCR. In the table there are 45,000 or so clones, approximately 96% of which are singletons. V trimming: 1 base; J trimming: 1 base; junction bases outside the gene matches: 3. Germline V CDR1 and CDR2: SGHTA, FQGNSA. CDR3 length: 15 amino acids. Source: peripheral blood, taken in the second trimester of pregnancy. This receptor was identified in a female donor with multiple sclerosis, enrolled in a pregnancy study. The chain couples TRBV7-2 to TRBJ1-1; 7 nucleotides line up with TRBD1. The CDR3 region has the DNA TGTGCCAGCAGCTTAGTAGGGGGCCGGAACACTGAAGCTTTCTTT. Its translation is CASSLVGGRNTEAFF.